This T cell receptor (beta chain) comes out of a study of identical twins. The study's findings and limits: Excess low generation probability was seen in twin-shared out-of-frame alpha sequences.

TCRdb re-analysed the 5' RACE reads in MiXCR, keeping a single row per CDR3 protein. The sample lists some 710,000 distinct CDR3 sequences; 5.5% to 6.5% were seen once. This clonotype was recorded at least ten times. Its specificity is not known. V gave up 3 bases and J gave up 5 bases, with 9 bases separating them. The CDR3 runs to 14 residues. Germline CDR1 and CDR2: SGHDT and YYEEEE. Input material: naive T cells sorted from blood. The clonotype was recovered from a man between 18 and 35 years old in good health. V is TRBV5-6 and J is TRBJ1-6; D ambiguous. The CDR3 reads CASSSIPDNSPLHF. CDR3 nucleotide sequence: TGTGCCAGCAGCTCGATACCGGATAATTCACCCCTCCACTTT.